This TCR beta chain was profiled in a study of blood T cell repertoires in COVID-19. Produced via immunoSEQ multiplex PCR; TCRdb's table is partial and in-frame only. The sample records 250,000 or so clones, around nine tenths being singletons. The CDR3 sequence is 11 residues long. The V end was cut by 4 bases, the J end by 11 bases, with 11 bases between. Germline CDR1 is KGHSH and CDR2 is LQKENI. Sequencing was performed on peripheral blood. The chain employs TRBV18 and TRBJ1-1, with D maybe TRBD1 (5 bases). This sequence originates from a man aged 25-40 years with active or convalescent COVID-19. The CDR3 loop is CASSLRGSAFF. The CDR3 nucleotides are TGTGCCAGCTCACTTAGGGGATCTGCTTTCTTT.